This T cell receptor beta chain emerged from a study of cytomegalovirus exposure and HLA in healthy donors. Study conclusions and caveats: Reported performance of the classifier showed diagnosis of cytomegalovirus status with high specificity and sensitivity. Earlier analysis looked at TCR beta V segments, and most were productive about 87% or about 30% of the time.

Details on this clone: Its antigen is still unknown.

Donors counted as nominally healthy when sampled, yet unrecorded immune exposures were likely. CDR1 and CDR2 from the germline V gene are SGDLS and YYNGEE. The V end lost 6 bases, the J end lost 3 bases, and 18 bases lay between the germline ends. There are 15 residues in the CDR3. Primers: 60 Vbeta forward and 13 Jbeta reverse. TCRdb's copy holds only in-frame clones and misses some; the assay was immunoSEQ multiplex PCR. Among 190,000 or so clones listed, roughly four fifths were seen once. This sequence originates from a woman aged 50 to 65 in good health and CMV-seropositive. The chain uses TRBV9 and TRBJ1-2; tentatively, D is TRBD1 (6 bases). The source material was PBMCs. The CDR3 coding sequence is TGTGCCAGCAACCGGGCAGGGGTTTACCACTATGGCTACACCTTC. Protein sequence: CASNRAGVYHYGYTF. Full variable domain (remainder filled in from reference TRBV9 and TRBJ1-2): DSGVTQTPKHLITATGQRVTLRCSPRSGDLSVYWYQQSLDQGLQFLIQYYNGEERAKGNILERFSAQQFPDLHSELNLSSLELGDSALYFCASNRAGVYHYGYTFGSGTRLTVV.